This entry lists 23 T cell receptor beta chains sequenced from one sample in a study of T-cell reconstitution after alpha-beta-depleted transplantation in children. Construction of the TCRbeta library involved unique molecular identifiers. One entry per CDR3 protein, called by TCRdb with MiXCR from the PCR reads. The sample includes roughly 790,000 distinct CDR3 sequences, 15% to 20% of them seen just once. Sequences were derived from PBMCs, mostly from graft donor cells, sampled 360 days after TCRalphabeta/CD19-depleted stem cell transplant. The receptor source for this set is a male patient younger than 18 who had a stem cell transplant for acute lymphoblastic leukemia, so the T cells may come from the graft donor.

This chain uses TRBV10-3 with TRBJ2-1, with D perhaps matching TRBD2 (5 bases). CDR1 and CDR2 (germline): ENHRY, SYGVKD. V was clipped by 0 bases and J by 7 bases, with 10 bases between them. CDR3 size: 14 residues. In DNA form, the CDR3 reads TGTGCCATCAGTGAGTCGATAGCGCGGAATGAGCAGTTCTTC. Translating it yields CAISESIARNEQFF.

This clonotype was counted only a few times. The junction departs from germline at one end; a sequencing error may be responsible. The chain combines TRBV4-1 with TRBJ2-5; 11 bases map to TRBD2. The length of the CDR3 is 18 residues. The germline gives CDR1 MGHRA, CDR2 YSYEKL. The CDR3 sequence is CASSQGGALLAGGPSADF. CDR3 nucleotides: TGCGCCAGCAGCCAAGGCGGGGCCTTGCTAGCGGGAGGACCTTCAGCGGACTTC.

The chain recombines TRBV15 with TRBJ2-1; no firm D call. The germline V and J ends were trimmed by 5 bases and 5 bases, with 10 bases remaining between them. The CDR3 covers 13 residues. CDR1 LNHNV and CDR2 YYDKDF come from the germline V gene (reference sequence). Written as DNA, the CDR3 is TGTGCCACCAGCGCCAGGTGGAACAATGAGCAGTTCTTC. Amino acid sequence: CATSARWNNEQFF. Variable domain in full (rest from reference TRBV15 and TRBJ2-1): DAMVIQNPRYQVTQFGKPVTLSCSQTLNHNVMYWYQQKSSQAPKLLFHYYDKDFNNEADTPDNFQSRRPNTSFCFLDIRSPGLGDTAMYLCATSARWNNEQFFGPGTRLTVL.

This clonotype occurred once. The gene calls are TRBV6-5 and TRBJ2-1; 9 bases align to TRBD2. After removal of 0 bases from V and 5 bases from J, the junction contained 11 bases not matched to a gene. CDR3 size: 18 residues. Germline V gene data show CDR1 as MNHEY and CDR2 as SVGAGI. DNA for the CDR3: TGTGCCAGCAGTTACTCTGGGCCCGTAGCGGGAGAACACAATGAGCAGTTCTTC. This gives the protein CASSYSGPVAGEHNEQFF.

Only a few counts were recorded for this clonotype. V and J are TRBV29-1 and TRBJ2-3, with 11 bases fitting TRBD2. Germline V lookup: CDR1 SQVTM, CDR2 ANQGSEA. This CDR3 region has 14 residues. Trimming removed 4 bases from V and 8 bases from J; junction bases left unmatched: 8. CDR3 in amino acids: CSVVAGGSSGTQYF. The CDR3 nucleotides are TGCAGCGTTGTAGCGGGAGGGTCCAGCGGTACGCAGTATTTT.

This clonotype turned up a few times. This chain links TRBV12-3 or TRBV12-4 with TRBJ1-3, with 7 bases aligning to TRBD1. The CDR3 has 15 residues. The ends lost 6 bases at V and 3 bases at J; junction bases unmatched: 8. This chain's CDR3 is CASRPRTGLGNTIYF. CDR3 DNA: TGTGCCAGCAGACCTCGGACAGGTCTTGGAAACACCATATATTTT.

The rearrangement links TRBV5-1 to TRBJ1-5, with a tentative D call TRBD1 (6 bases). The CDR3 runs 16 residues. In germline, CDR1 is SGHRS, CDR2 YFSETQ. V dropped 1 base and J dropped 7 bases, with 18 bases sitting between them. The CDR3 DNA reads TGCGCCAGCAGCTTGACGGGGGGGCAAGGGAGACAGCCCCAGCATTTT. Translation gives CASSLTGGQGRQPQHF.

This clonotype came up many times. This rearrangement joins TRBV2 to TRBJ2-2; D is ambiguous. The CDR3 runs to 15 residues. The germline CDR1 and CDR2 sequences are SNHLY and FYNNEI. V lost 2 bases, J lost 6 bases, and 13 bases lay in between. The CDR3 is CASSESSGMSGELFF. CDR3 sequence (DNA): TGTGCCAGCAGTGAAAGTTCAGGAATGTCCGGGGAGCTGTTTTTT.

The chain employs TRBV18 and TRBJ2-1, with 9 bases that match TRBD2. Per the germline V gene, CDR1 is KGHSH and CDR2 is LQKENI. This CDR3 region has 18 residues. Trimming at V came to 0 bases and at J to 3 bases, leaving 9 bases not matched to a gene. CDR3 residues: CASSPPDEAGGIYNEQFF. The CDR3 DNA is TGTGCCAGCTCACCACCGGATGAGGCGGGAGGGATCTACAATGAGCAGTTCTTC.

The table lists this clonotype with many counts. In DNA form, the CDR3 reads TGCAGCGGACCGGGACTAGACGAGACCCAGTACTTC. It yields the protein CSGPGLDETQYF. The chain couples TRBV29-1 to TRBJ2-5; 8 positions agree with TRBD2. The CDR3 spans 12 residues. Trimming took 7 bases from V and 5 from J; bases not matched to a gene: 6. Germline-derived CDR1 and CDR2 are SQVTM and ANQGSEA.

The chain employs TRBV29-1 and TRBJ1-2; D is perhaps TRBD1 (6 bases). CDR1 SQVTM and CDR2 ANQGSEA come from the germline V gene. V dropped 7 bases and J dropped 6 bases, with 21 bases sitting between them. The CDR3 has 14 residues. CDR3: CSAPLGADRDGYTF. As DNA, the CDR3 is TGCAGCGCCCCACTGGGGGCTGACAGAGATGGCTACACCTTC.

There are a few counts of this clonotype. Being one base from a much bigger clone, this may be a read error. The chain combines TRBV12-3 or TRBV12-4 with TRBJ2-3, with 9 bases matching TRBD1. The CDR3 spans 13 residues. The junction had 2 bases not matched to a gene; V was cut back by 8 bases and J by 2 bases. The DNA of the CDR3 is TGTGCCAGCCGGGACAGGGTCACAGATACGCAGTATTTT. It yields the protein CASRDRVTDTQYF.

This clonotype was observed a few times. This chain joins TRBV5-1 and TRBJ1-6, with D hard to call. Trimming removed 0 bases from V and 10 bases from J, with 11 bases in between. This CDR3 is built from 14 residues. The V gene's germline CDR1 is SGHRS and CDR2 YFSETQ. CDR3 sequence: CASSLGDRYSPLHF. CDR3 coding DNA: TGCGCCAGCAGCTTGGGAGATCGGTACTCACCCCTCCACTTT.

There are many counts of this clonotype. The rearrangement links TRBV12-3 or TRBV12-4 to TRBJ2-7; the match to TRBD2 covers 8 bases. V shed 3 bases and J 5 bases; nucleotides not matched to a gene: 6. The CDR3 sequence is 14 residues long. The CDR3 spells CASSFSSGSDEQYF. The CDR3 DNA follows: TGTGCCAGCAGTTTCAGCAGCGGGAGCGACGAGCAGTACTTC.

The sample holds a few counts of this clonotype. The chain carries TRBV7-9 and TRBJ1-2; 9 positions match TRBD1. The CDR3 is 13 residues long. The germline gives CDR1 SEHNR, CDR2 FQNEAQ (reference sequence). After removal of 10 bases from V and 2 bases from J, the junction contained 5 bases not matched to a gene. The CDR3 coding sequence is TGTGCCATCCGGACAGGGGAGAACTATGGCTACACCTTC. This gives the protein CAIRTGENYGYTF.

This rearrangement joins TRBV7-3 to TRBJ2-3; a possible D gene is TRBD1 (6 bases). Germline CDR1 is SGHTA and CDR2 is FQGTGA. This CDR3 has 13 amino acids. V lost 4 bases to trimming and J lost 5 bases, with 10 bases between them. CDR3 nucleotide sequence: TGTGCCAGCAGCTCTACAGGGAGAGATACGCAGTATTTT. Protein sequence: CASSSTGRDTQYF.

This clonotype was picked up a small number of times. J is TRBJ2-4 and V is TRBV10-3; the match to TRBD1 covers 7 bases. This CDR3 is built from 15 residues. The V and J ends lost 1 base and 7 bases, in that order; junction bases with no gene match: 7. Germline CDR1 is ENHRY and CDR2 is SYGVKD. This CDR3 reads CAISEFRGITNIQYF. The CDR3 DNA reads TGTGCCATCAGTGAGTTCAGGGGGATAACGAACATTCAGTACTTC.

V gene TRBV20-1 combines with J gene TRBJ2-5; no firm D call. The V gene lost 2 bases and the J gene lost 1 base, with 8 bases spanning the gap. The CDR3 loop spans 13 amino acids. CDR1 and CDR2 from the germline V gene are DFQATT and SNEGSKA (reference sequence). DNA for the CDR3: TGCAGTGCTAGACAGGTTTCCCAAGAGACCCAGTACTTC. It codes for CSARQVSQETQYF.

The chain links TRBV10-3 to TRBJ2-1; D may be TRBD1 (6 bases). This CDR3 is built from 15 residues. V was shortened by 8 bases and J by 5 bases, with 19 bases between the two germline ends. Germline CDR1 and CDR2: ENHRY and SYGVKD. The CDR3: CAISAEGGLDNEQFF. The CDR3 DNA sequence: TGTGCCATCTCGGCTGAAGGGGGATTGGACAATGAGCAGTTCTTC.

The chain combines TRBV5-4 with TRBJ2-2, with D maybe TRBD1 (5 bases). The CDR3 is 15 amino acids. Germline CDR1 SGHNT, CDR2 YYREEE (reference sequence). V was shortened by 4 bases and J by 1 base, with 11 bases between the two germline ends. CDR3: CASSGRVMNTGELFF. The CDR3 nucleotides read TGTGCCAGCAGCGGCAGGGTAATGAACACCGGGGAGCTGTTTTTT.

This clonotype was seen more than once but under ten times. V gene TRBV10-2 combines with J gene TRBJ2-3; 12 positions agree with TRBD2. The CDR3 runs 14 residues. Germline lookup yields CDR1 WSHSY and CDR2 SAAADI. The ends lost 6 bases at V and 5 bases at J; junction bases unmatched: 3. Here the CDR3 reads CASRTSGRGDTQYF. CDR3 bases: TGCGCCAGCAGGACTAGCGGGAGAGGAGATACGCAGTATTTT.

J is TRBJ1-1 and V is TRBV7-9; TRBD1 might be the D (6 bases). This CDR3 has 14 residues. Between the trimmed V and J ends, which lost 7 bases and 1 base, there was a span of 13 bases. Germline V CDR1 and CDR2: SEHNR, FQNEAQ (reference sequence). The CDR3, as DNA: TGTGCCAGCACTCCCCGGGACACGAACACTGAAGCTTTCTTT. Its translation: CASTPRDTNTEAFF.

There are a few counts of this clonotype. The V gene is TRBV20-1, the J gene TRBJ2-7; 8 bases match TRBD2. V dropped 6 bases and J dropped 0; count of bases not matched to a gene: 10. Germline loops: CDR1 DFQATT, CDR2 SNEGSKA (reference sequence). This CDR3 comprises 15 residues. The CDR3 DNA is TGCAGTGCCACGAGGGGCGGGAGGACCTCCTACGAGCAGTACTTC. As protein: CSATRGGRTSYEQYF.